This record covers a single T cell receptor beta chain. This clone showed up just once. Its antigen remains unidentified. Base quality data are lacking; no much larger clone is found one base away. For sequencing of the TCRbeta CDR3 region, genomic DNA was extracted from the sorted cells. The immunoSEQ Assay was used to sequence the TCRbeta CDR3 regions. TCRdb took over this immuneACCESS table, retaining in-frame rearrangements with V and J assigned. Such tables are incomplete; in checked studies, under half of the missing clones stem from an unresolved V gene, and the remainder is unexplained. This sample lists about 100,000 clones; nearly 90% were detected once. Just over 0.15% of the sample comes from the top ten. This record comes from a study of OX40 agonist ivuxolimab in advanced cancers. A note on the overall study: Ivuxolimab, which targeted the costimulatory receptor OX40 (CD134), was an agonistic, fully human IgG2 monoclonal antibody. The paper covers the monotherapy dose-escalation part of the phase I ivuxolimab trial, which included N ≈ 57 patients. The purpose of peripheral TCRbeta sequencing was to test whether ivuxolimab changed TCR sequence diversity and led to clonal T-cell expansion. Intravenous ivuxolimab was administered to patients every 2 weeks at six dose levels: 0.01, 0.1, 0.3, 1.5, 3 and 10 mg/kg. Partial responses occurred in three dose-escalation patients, of whom one had hepatocellular carcinoma and two had cutaneous melanoma. Patients were allowed to have had prior anti-PD-1, anti-PD-L1 or anti-CTLA-4 therapy, and 40% of the dose-escalation patients had been treated with checkpoint inhibitors. In the dose-escalation cohort, 82.7% of patients were male, and the mean age was approximately 60 years, with a range of about 23 to 90. Of the roughly 50 dose-escalation patients, hepatocellular carcinoma was present in approximately 20, melanoma in around 15, renal cell carcinoma in 9 and head and neck cancer in 9.

Counted from cysteine to phenylalanine, this CDR3 has 17 amino acids. CDR3 DNA is the only sequence kept; it has 51 bases, read in frame from the first base. Looking up the germline V gene yields CDR1 MDHEN and CDR2 SYDVKM. V was cut back by 7 bases and J by 0 bases, leaving a gap of 19 bases between them. Patients with a history of autoimmune disease or receiving systemic immunosuppression were excluded from the trial. Peripheral blood for TCR sequencing was collected from all dose cohorts at baseline, on cycle 4 day 1, and on cycle 7 day 1. The samples were taken from a phase I, first-in-human, multicenter, open-label dose-escalation trial of ivuxolimab. The trial enrolled adults with locally advanced or metastatic head and neck squamous cell, hepatocellular, melanoma or renal cell carcinoma. Before TCR sequencing, CD4+ T cells and CD8+ T cells were sorted from peripheral blood as separate populations.

The paper as a whole reports these results and caveats: Clonal expansion of both CD4+ and CD8+ blood T cells was observed from baseline to week 6 at doses 0.1 to 3.0 mg/kg. After ivuxolimab, CD8+ T cells had more expanded clones than CD4+ T cells on average. In the 0.1-3.0 mg/kg groups, partial responders had among the lowest normalized peripheral clonal expansion, particularly in CD8+ T cells. Which antigens the clonally expanded peripheral T cells were specific for was not determined. Low levels of normalized T-cell clonal expansion were also seen in some patients who did not respond.

This clonotype was obtained from an adult with an advanced solid tumor such as melanoma, head and neck, liver or kidney cancer. The chain is made from TRBV28 and TRBJ2-1; the D gene is possibly TRBD2, with 6 bases matching. Sequencing used CD4+ or CD8+ T cells sorted from blood, obtained in a trial of the OX40 agonist ivuxolimab. The sequence in DNA is TGTGCCAGCACCAATCAGGGCGGGGAGAGCTCCTACAATGAGCAGTTCTTC. Its protein is CASTNQGGESSYNEQFF.